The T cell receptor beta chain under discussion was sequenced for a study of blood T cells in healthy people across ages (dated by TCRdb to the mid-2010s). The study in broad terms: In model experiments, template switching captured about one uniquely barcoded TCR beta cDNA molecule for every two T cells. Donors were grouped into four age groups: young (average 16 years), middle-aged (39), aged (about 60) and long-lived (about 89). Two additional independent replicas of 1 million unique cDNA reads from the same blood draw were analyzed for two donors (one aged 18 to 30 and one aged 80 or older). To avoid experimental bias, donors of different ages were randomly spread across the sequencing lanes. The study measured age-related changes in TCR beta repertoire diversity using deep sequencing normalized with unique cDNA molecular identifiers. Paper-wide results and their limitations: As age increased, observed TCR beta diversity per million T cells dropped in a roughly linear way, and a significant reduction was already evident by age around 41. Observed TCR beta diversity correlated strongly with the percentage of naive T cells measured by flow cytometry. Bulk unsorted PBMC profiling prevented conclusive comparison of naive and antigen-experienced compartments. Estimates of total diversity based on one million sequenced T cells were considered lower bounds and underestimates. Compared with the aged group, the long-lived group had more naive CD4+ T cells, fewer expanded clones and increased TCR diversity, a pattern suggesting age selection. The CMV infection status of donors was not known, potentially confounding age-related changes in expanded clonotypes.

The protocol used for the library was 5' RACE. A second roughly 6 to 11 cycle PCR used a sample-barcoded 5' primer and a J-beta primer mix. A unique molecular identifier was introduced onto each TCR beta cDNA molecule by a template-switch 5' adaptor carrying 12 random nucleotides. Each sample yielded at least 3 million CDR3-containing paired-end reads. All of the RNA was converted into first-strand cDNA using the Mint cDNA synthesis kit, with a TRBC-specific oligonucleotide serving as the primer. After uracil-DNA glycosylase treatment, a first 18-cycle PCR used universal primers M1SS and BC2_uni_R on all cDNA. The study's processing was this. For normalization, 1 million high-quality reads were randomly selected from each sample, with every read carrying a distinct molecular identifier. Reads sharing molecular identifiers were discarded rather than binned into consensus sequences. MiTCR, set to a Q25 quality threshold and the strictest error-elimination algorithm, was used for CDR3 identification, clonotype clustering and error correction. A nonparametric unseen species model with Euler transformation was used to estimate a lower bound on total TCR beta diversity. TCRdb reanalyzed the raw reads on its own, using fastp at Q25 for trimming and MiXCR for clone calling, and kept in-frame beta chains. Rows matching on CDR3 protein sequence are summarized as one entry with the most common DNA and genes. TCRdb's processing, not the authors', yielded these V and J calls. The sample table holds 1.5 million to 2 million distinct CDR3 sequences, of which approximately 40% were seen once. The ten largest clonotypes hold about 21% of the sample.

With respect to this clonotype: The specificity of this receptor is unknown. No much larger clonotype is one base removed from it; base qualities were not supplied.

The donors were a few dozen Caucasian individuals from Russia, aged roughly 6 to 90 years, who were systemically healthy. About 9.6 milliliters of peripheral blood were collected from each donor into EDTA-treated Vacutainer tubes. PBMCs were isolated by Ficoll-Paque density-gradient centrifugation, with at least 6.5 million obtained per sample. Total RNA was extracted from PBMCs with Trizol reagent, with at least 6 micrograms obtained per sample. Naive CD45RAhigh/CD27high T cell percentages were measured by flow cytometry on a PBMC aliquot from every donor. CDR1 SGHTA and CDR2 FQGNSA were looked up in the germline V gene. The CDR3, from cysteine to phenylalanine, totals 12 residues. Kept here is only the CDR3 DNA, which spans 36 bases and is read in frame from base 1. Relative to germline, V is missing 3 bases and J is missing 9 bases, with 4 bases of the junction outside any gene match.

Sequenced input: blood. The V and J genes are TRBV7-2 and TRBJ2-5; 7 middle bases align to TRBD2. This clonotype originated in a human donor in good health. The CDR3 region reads CASSLGGHAQYF. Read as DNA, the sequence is TGTGCCAGCAGCTTGGGAGGGCACGCCCAGTACTTC.